A selection of T cell receptor beta chains follows, all from one sample in a study of cytomegalovirus exposure and HLA in healthy donors. Generated by immunoSEQ multiplex PCR, the TCRdb table keeps only in-frame clones and is missing some. Here the sample spans about 140,000 clones, 70% to 85% being singletons. The specimen was PBMCs. Receptors originate from a woman aged 40 to 50 in good health and CMV-seronegative. CDR3s include the opening cysteine and the closing phenylalanine or tryptophan. Fields, in order: J gene, D gene, clone size, V gene, CDR3 DNA, CDR3 protein. The D gene is left open where the match is weak. The size of a clone is reported for some rows only, either as once, few or many, or as a class for expanded clones.

J gene: TRBJ1-1; D gene: .; clone size: few; V gene: TRBV7-8; CDR3 DNA: TGTGCCAGCAGCCCCACCCCTCGGGGGAACACTGAAGCTTTCTTT; CDR3 protein: CASSPTPRGNTEAFF
J gene: TRBJ2-1; D gene: TRBD1; clone size: once; V gene: TRBV9; CDR3 DNA: TGTGCCAGCAGCTTCTCAAGGGACAGGGGGAATGAGCAGTTCTTC; CDR3 protein: CASSFSRDRGNEQFF
J gene: TRBJ2-2; D gene: TRBD1; clone size: .; V gene: TRBV27; CDR3 DNA: TGTGCCAGCAGTCCAGGGGGTAACACCGGGGAGCTGTTTTTT; CDR3 protein: CASSPGGNTGELFF
J gene: TRBJ1-5; D gene: .; clone size: .; V gene: TRBV19; CDR3 DNA: TGTGCCAGTAGTATCGACTCGGCGGGGTCTTGGAATAGGAATTTT; CDR3 protein: CASSIDSAGSWNRNF
J gene: TRBJ1-1; D gene: TRBD1; clone size: .; V gene: TRBV6-4; CDR3 DNA: TGTGCCAGCAGGACCTCCGGGACAGGGTGGTGTTTAGAGAACACTGAAGCTTTCTTT; CDR3 protein: CASRTSGTGWCLENTEAFF
J gene: TRBJ1-1; D gene: .; clone size: .; V gene: TRBV28; CDR3 DNA: TGTGCCAGCAGTTTGGTGAGGACTGAAGCTTTCTTT; CDR3 protein: CASSLVRTEAFF
J gene: TRBJ1-1; D gene: .; clone size: .; V gene: TRBV10-3; CDR3 DNA: TGTGCCATCAGTGAAGACAGCGACGAAGCTTTCTTT; CDR3 protein: CAISEDSDEAFF
J gene: TRBJ2-5; D gene: .; clone size: .; V gene: TRBV30; CDR3 DNA: TGTGCCTGGAGACAGAATCTGGTGAAGACCCAGTACTTC; CDR3 protein: CAWRQNLVKTQYF
J gene: TRBJ2-2; D gene: .; clone size: .; V gene: TRBV28; CDR3 DNA: TGTGCCAGCAGTTTAGTTATCGCGGGAGAGGGGGACACCGGGGAGCTGTTTTTT; CDR3 protein: CASSLVIAGEGDTGELFF
J gene: TRBJ1-3; D gene: .; clone size: .; V gene: TRBV6-6; CDR3 DNA: TGTGCCAGCAGCCGTGGAAACACCATATATTTT; CDR3 protein: CASSRGNTIYF
J gene: TRBJ2-5; D gene: TRBD1; clone size: .; V gene: TRBV5-1; CDR3 DNA: TGCGCCAGCAGCTCCCAGGGGGCCGAGGAGACCCAGTACTTC; CDR3 protein: CASSSQGAEETQYF
J gene: TRBJ1-4; D gene: .; clone size: .; V gene: TRBV5-1; CDR3 DNA: TGCGCCAGCAGCACGGGTAATGAAAAACTGTTTTTT; CDR3 protein: CASSTGNEKLFF
J gene: TRBJ2-1; D gene: .; clone size: .; V gene: TRBV11-2; CDR3 DNA: TGTGCCAGCAGCTCCGTTTACAATGAGCAGTTCTTC; CDR3 protein: CASSSVYNEQFF
J gene: TRBJ2-2; D gene: .; clone size: .; V gene: TRBV6-1; CDR3 DNA: TGTGCCGCGACATGGGGGCCAGGGGCCGCCGGGGAGCTGTTTTTT; CDR3 protein: CAATWGPGAAGELFF
J gene: TRBJ2-1; D gene: TRBD2; clone size: .; V gene: TRBV7-8; CDR3 DNA: TGTGCCAGCAGCTTTAGAGCACGGACTAGCGGGGGCGGTGAGCAGTTCTTC; CDR3 protein: CASSFRARTSGGGEQFF
J gene: TRBJ2-1; D gene: .; clone size: .; V gene: TRBV27; CDR3 DNA: TGTGCCAGCAGTTTCGGGATAACGGGTGAGCAGTTCTTC; CDR3 protein: CASSFGITGEQFF
J gene: TRBJ2-1; D gene: .; clone size: .; V gene: TRBV11-2; CDR3 DNA: TGTGCCAGCAGCTTATTGCTAGCAACCACCGGTGAGCAGTTCTTC; CDR3 protein: CASSLLLATTGEQFF
J gene: TRBJ2-5; D gene: .; clone size: .; V gene: TRBV10-3; CDR3 DNA: TGTGCCATCAGCCCACTCACCTCAGGGGAAGGGGTCCAAGAGACCCAGTACTTC; CDR3 protein: CAISPLTSGEGVQETQYF
J gene: TRBJ1-2; D gene: TRBD1; clone size: once; V gene: TRBV28; CDR3 DNA: TGTGCCAGCAGTTTACGACAGGGGGCTCTAACTAGGGATGGCTACACCTTC; CDR3 protein: CASSLRQGALTRDGYTF
J gene: TRBJ1-1; D gene: .; clone size: .; V gene: TRBV18; CDR3 DNA: TGTGCCAGCTCACCAACACAGGGTTTTACTGAAGCTTTCTTT; CDR3 protein: CASSPTQGFTEAFF
J gene: TRBJ1-1; D gene: .; clone size: .; V gene: TRBV7-9; CDR3 DNA: TGTGCCAGCAGCTTGTGGGACACTGTGAACACTGAAGCTTTCTTT; CDR3 protein: CASSLWDTVNTEAFF
J gene: TRBJ2-5; D gene: TRBD2; clone size: few; V gene: TRBV28; CDR3 DNA: TGTGCCACCTGGACTAGCGGGGTGGGAGAGCAGTACTTC; CDR3 protein: CATWTSGVGEQYF
J gene: TRBJ2-3; D gene: TRBD2; clone size: .; V gene: TRBV5-5; CDR3 DNA: TGTGCCAGCAGCTTGGGCTTACCGGGACTAGCGGGAGTCTCTCCAGATACGCAGTATTTT; CDR3 protein: CASSLGLPGLAGVSPDTQYF
J gene: TRBJ2-3; D gene: .; clone size: .; V gene: TRBV6-5; CDR3 DNA: TGTGCCAGCAGTTACGGGACTGGCAGTACGCAGTATTTT; CDR3 protein: CASSYGTGSTQYF
J gene: TRBJ1-1; D gene: .; clone size: .; V gene: TRBV5-1; CDR3 DNA: TGCGCCAGCAGCTTTCTGACAGACACTGAAGCTTTCTTT; CDR3 protein: CASSFLTDTEAFF
J gene: TRBJ2-3; D gene: TRBD2; clone size: .; V gene: TRBV5-1; CDR3 DNA: TGCGCCAGCAGCGAGGGAGGGACTAGCGGGAGCGGGACAGATACGCAGTATTTT; CDR3 protein: CASSEGGTSGSGTDTQYF
J gene: TRBJ2-2; D gene: .; clone size: .; V gene: TRBV7-8; CDR3 DNA: TGTGCCAGCAGCCCCCGACATTCGAGAGTACGTACCGGGGAGCTGTTTTTT; CDR3 protein: CASSPRHSRVRTGELFF
J gene: TRBJ1-1; D gene: .; clone size: .; V gene: TRBV5-4; CDR3 DNA: TGTGCCAGCAGCCCGGGAGGGAACACTGAAGCTTTCTTT; CDR3 protein: CASSPGGNTEAFF
J gene: TRBJ2-1; D gene: TRBD2; clone size: .; V gene: TRBV12-5; CDR3 DNA: TGTGCTAGTGGTTTGGGGACTAGCCGCGATGAGCAGTTCTTC; CDR3 protein: CASGLGTSRDEQFF
J gene: TRBJ2-7; D gene: .; clone size: .; V gene: TRBV7-8; CDR3 DNA: TGTGCCAGCAGCACCCGGACTGACCTGGTTGAGCAGTACTTC; CDR3 protein: CASSTRTDLVEQYF
J gene: TRBJ2-3; D gene: .; clone size: .; V gene: TRBV28; CDR3 DNA: TGTGCCAGCAGTACAAGCACAGATACGCAGTATTTT; CDR3 protein: CASSTSTDTQYF
J gene: TRBJ2-1; D gene: .; clone size: .; V gene: TRBV29-1; CDR3 DNA: TGCAGCGTTATACCGGGGTGGGGATATGAGCAGTTCTTC; CDR3 protein: CSVIPGWGYEQFF
J gene: TRBJ2-3; D gene: .; clone size: .; V gene: TRBV11-2; CDR3 DNA: TGTGCCAGCAGCTTAGACAGACTCACAGATACGCAGTATTTT; CDR3 protein: CASSLDRLTDTQYF
J gene: TRBJ2-3; D gene: .; clone size: .; V gene: TRBV5-4; CDR3 DNA: TGTGCCAGCAGCTTTGTCCTAGGGGGAGTTGCAGATACGCAGTATTTT; CDR3 protein: CASSFVLGGVADTQYF
J gene: TRBJ2-3; D gene: .; clone size: .; V gene: TRBV7-6; CDR3 DNA: TGTGCCAGCACCTCTACAGATACGCAGTATTTT; CDR3 protein: CASTSTDTQYF
J gene: TRBJ2-3; D gene: .; clone size: .; V gene: TRBV2; CDR3 DNA: TGTGCAAAACAAAACTGGGGAGCCCCCACAGATACGCAGTATTTT; CDR3 protein: CAKQNWGAPTDTQYF
J gene: TRBJ2-7; D gene: .; clone size: .; V gene: TRBV28; CDR3 DNA: TGTGCCAGCAGTTTCCGTTCGGCGACATGGGAGCAGTACTTC; CDR3 protein: CASSFRSATWEQYF
J gene: TRBJ2-7; D gene: TRBD1; clone size: .; V gene: TRBV5-1; CDR3 DNA: TGCGCCAGCAGCCAGGGGACAGGGGGCTCCTACGAGCAGTACTTC; CDR3 protein: CASSQGTGGSYEQYF
J gene: TRBJ1-1; D gene: .; clone size: .; V gene: TRBV7-2; CDR3 DNA: TGTGCCACCGCGACGGGGGGATGGGGGACTGAAGCTTTCTTT; CDR3 protein: CATATGGWGTEAFF
J gene: TRBJ1-5; D gene: .; clone size: .; V gene: TRBV28; CDR3 DNA: TGTGCCAGCCGCGAGGGGGGGCCCAGTCAGCCCCAGCATTTT; CDR3 protein: CASREGGPSQPQHF
J gene: TRBJ2-1; D gene: TRBD2; clone size: .; V gene: TRBV18; CDR3 DNA: TGTGCCAGCTCACCTACTAGCGGGCGGAATGAGCAGTTCTTC; CDR3 protein: CASSPTSGRNEQFF
J gene: TRBJ2-5; D gene: .; clone size: .; V gene: TRBV20-1; CDR3 DNA: TGCAGTGCTAAGACAGAAGAGACCCAGTACTTC; CDR3 protein: CSAKTEETQYF